Each of the 15 T cell receptor beta chains below was sequenced from the same sample in a study of blood T cells in healthy people across ages. Primers used in a second PCR of roughly 6 to 12 cycles were a sample-barcoded 5' primer and a J-beta primer mix. TCRdb reprocessed the 5' RACE reads with MiXCR, giving one entry per CDR3 protein. The sample shows about 800,000 distinct CDR3 sequences, approximately 25% of them seen only once. The same data also contributed to another study, on T cells of mothers and their children.

Sequences were obtained from blood. The receptors here all came from a boy between 10 and 17 years old in good health.

This clonotype appeared a few times. The gene calls are TRBV18 and TRBJ2-1; 8 bases map to TRBD2. The J segment lost 6 bases and the V segment lost 2 bases, leaving 3 bases of the junction unmatched. The germline V gene encodes CDR1 KGHSH and CDR2 LQKENI. The CDR3 runs to 14 residues. Here the CDR3 reads CASSPSGGGNEQFF. CDR3 in DNA: TGTGCCAGCTCACCATCCGGGGGGGGCAATGAGCAGTTCTTC.

This clonotype was counted only a few times. The rearrangement uses TRBV27 and TRBJ1-2, with a weak D call TRBD1 (5 bases). The CDR3 has 14 residues. CDR1 MNHEY and CDR2 SMNVEV come from the germline V gene (reference sequence). Trimming left V 0 bases short and J 3 bases short, with 8 bases between. The CDR3 DNA follows: TGTGCCAGCAGTTTATCAGGGGTGCACTATGGCTACACCTTC. Translating gives CASSLSGVHYGYTF.

The rearrangement joins TRBV7-2 to TRBJ1-2; D unclear. This CDR3 has 13 amino acids. The germline V gene encodes CDR1 SGHTA and CDR2 FQGNSA. The ends were cut back, 0 bases at V and 7 bases at J, with 9 bases in the middle. The DNA for the CDR3 is TGTGCCAGCAGCTTAGCGTCTGGATCTGGCTACACCTTC. Protein product: CASSLASGSGYTF.

The chain joins TRBV9 to TRBJ2-7; 10 bases fit TRBD2. V was clipped by 1 base and J by 1 base; unmatched bases: 2. The germline V gene has CDR1 SGDLS and CDR2 YYNGEE. CDR3 size: 15 residues. The chain's CDR3 is CASSVTSGASYEQYF. The DNA of the CDR3 is TGTGCCAGCAGCGTAACTAGCGGGGCTTCCTACGAGCAGTACTTC.

For the CDR3, the DNA is TGTGCCAGCAGCCCCACTGGGACTCGATACAATGAGCAGTTCTTC. Residues: CASSPTGTRYNEQFF. V usage is TRBV12-3 or TRBV12-4 and J usage is TRBJ2-1; D is perhaps TRBD2 (6 bases). The CDR3 runs to 15 residues. Trimming shortened V by 6 bases and J by 4 bases, and 16 bases separated the two germline ends.

This chain joins TRBV7-2 and TRBJ2-5, with D perhaps TRBD1 (5 bases). The germline V gene has CDR1 SGHTA and CDR2 FQGNSA. The CDR3 is 16 residues long. Trimming took 3 bases from V and 4 from J, leaving 18 bases between them. The CDR3 DNA reads as TGTGCCAGCAGCTTGGGCCCCGCAGGGAAGGGAGAGACCCAGTACTTC. It codes for CASSLGPAGKGETQYF.

This clonotype was counted a few times. The V call is TRBV7-2, the J call TRBJ2-2; 9 bases map to TRBD1. CDR3 length: 14 residues. Germline V gene sequence: CDR1 SGHTA, CDR2 FQGNSA. V lost 5 bases to trimming and J lost 7 bases; unmatched junction nucleotides: 5. In nucleotides, the CDR3 is TGTGCCAGCAGCAGACAGGGGGTCGGCGGGGAGCTGTTTTTT. This encodes CASSRQGVGGELFF.

This clonotype was seen a few times. The gene calls are TRBV19 and TRBJ2-7; D is unclear. V lost 3 bases and J 7 bases, leaving 19 bases between the germline ends. This CDR3 has 15 amino acids. CDR1 and CDR2 from the germline V gene are LNHDA and SQIVND (reference sequence). The CDR3 DNA is TGTGCCAGTAGTATCGGTGGTAGCAACCCTAGGGAGCAGTACTTC. Translated: CASSIGGSNPREQYF.

This clonotype turned up a few times. The chain recombines TRBV27 with TRBJ2-5; the D gene could be TRBD1 or TRBD2 (5 bases each). The J call may not be correct, given that the DNA end is closer to TRBJ2-7. This CDR3 is built from 15 residues. Germline V gene sequence: CDR1 MNHEY, CDR2 SMNVEV (reference sequence). DNA of the CDR3: TGTGCCAGCAGTTTTGCCGGGACGGCCTCCTACGAGCAGTACTTC. Its translation: CASSFAGTASYEQYF.

This chain links TRBV3-1 with TRBJ1-5; D gene unclear. Per the germline V gene, CDR1 is LGHDT and CDR2 is YNNKEL (reference sequence). The CDR3 sequence is 15 residues long. The V and J ends lost 1 base and 7 bases respectively, with 14 bases between them. CDR3 in DNA: TGTGCCAGCAGCCAAGCCCACCTCAAAGGGCAGCCCCAGCATTTT. As protein: CASSQAHLKGQPQHF.

The V and J genes are TRBV4-3 and TRBJ2-7; 10 bases line up with TRBD1. Germline values: CDR1 LGHNA, CDR2 YSLEER. The CDR3 runs 17 residues. Trimming cost V 3 bases and J 3 bases; bases outside gene matches: 11. The chain's CDR3 is CASSQTPWTGGFYEQYF. CDR3 DNA: TGCGCCAGCAGCCAGACCCCTTGGACAGGGGGATTCTACGAGCAGTACTTC.

This chain uses TRBV12-3 or TRBV12-4 with TRBJ2-1; D call uncertain. The V and J ends lost 3 bases and 4 bases respectively, with 7 bases between them. The CDR3 loop spans 13 amino acids. As DNA, the CDR3 is TGTGCCAGCAGTTTCGAGAAGTACAATGAGCAGTTCTTC. Translation: CASSFEKYNEQFF.

This sequence joins TRBV24-1 and TRBJ2-4; TRBD1 matches 7 bases. Trimming cost V 4 bases and J 2 bases; bases outside gene matches: 4. CDR1 is KGHDR, CDR2 SFDVKD, per germline. The CDR3 is 15 amino acids. CDR3 nucleotides: TGTGCCACCAGTGAGAACAGGGGCTCCAAAAACATTCAGTACTTC. Translated: CATSENRGSKNIQYF.

Remarks on this clonotype: One end of the junction does not line up with germline, which may come from a read error. V usage is TRBV3-1 and J usage is TRBJ2-7; the D is unclear. Looked up from germline, CDR1 is LGHDT and CDR2 is YNNKEL (reference sequence). There are 13 residues in the CDR3. The CDR3: CASSQPPIYGQYF. CDR3 coding DNA: TGTGCCAGCAGCCAACCTCCGATTTACGGGCAGTACTTC.

This clonotype was seen more than once but under ten times. The gene calls are TRBV28 and TRBJ1-2; D gene unclear. This CDR3 spans 12 amino acids. The germline V and J ends were trimmed by 2 bases and 7 bases, with 8 bases remaining between them. Looked up from germline, CDR1 is MDHEN and CDR2 is SYDVKM. CDR3 DNA: TGTGCCAGCAGTTTAAGTAAAACTGGCTACACCTTC. Translating it yields CASSLSKTGYTF.